Sequencing of this T cell receptor (beta chain) was carried out in a study of T cells in Graves' hyperthyroidism and ophthalmopathy (dated by TCRdb to between 2019 and 2020). Turning to the overall study: Peripheral blood samples were taken at the time of initial diagnosis, prior to any treatment. To identify distinguishing TCR V-J signatures, a discovery cohort of some 99 patients was used, comprising 40 to 45 with Graves' ophthalmopathy and about 59 with stable Graves' hyperthyroidism. Whether ophthalmopathy could be predicted prospectively was tested in an independent validation cohort made up of under 20 hyperthyroidism patients plus 17 patients who later progressed to ophthalmopathy. The approximately 90 discovery patients were randomly split 7:3 into training and test sets. The study also compared thyroid tissue and blood T-cell repertoires from 6 or 7 Graves' hyperthyroidism patients. After sampling, hyperthyroidism patients received methimazole starting at 30 mg daily, and ophthalmopathy patients received high-dose intravenous methylprednisolone. The paper reports TCR Vbeta CDR3 sequencing of about 140 peripheral blood samples: 43 ophthalmopathy, under 80 hyperthyroidism and approximately 17 progressor patients. Study-wide conclusions, independent of this receptor: No statistical method was used to set the sample size in advance, and investigators knew the group allocation. Most expanded thyroid clonotypes (frequency above 0.001) were also detected in blood, suggesting blood repertoires may reflect thyroid immune responses. A 13 V-J signature model separated ophthalmopathy from stable hyperthyroidism, with around 88% sensitivity and about 81% specificity in cross-validation and 80%/75% in testing. In validation, the model predicted progression to ophthalmopathy a median of roughly six months before onset, with 70% to 71% sensitivity and roughly 73% specificity.

A patient counted as having stable Graves' hyperthyroidism if no progression to ophthalmopathy occurred over 18 months of follow-up. Hyperthyroidism patients were newly diagnosed, had a disease duration of under 2 months, and were aged 18 to 65 years. The study excluded patients with uncontrolled infections, other autoimmune diseases, pregnancy or lactation. Diagnoses relied on clinical symptoms, serum thyroxine and TRAb, thyroid ultrasound and orbital computed tomography. PBMCs were separated from roughly 9.6 ml of fresh peripheral blood using Ficoll-Paque density gradient centrifugation. Total RNA was extracted with Trizol reagent, and quality was checked on an Agilent 2100 Bioanalyzer. CDR1 and CDR2 were assigned from the germline V gene (reference sequence) as LNHDA and SQIVND. V sheds 2 bases and J sheds 1 base, leaving 17 bases between their ends. The CDR3 spans 17 residues, from the cysteine through the phenylalanine. Only the CDR3 DNA is retained, 51 bases long and in frame from the first base.

The TCR beta CDR3 regions were amplified from the RNA transcripts. The TCR CDR3 was subjected to a first round of RT-PCR using the HTBI primer set and the Qiagen OneStep RT-PCR kit. Libraries were constructed in a second round of multiplex PCR, after which size selection and purification were carried out. Paired-end sequencing of the libraries was performed with 100 bp reads on an Illumina HiSeq2000. The paper's processing steps were these. Raw data were processed with SOAPnuke, discarding reads with adapters, uncalled bases, mean Phred below 15, or no exact constant-primer or identifier match. High-quality paired reads were merged using COPE v1.2.5, and each unique nucleotide sequence was defined as a clonotype. MiTCR v1.1 was used to align the clonotypes against IMGT TRBV, TRBD and TRBJ reference segments. The analysis included only V-J combinations with a frequency above 0.0001, which together covered 98% to 99.2% of the repertoires. The TCS score was defined as the ratio of F50 (clonal expansion) to E x V (chaos), calculated using BLOSUM62-based TCRdist between CDR3 peptides within each V-J. Welch's t-statistics and random forest reduced roughly 530 V-J features to roughly 13, which were used in a naive Bayes classifier (R e1071). Using fastp trimming at Q25 and MiXCR clonotype assembly, TCRdb reanalyzed the public sequencing data and kept in-frame beta chains. A single entry per CDR3 protein holds the most common genes and DNA from its merged rows. The V and J calls, along with clone size, are taken from TCRdb and not from the paper's own processing. The sample table lists under 800,000 distinct CDR3 sequences, 12% to 15% of them with a count of one. Roughly 10% of the sample goes to the ten largest clones.

Turning to this clonotype: Its cognate antigen has yet to be identified. No much larger clonotype is one base removed from it; base qualities were not supplied.

The chain uses TRBV19 and TRBJ1-1; there is no confident call for the D gene. Sequencing used blood. The sequence was collected from a woman between 18 and 29 years old with Graves' hyperthyroidism. The DNA sequence follows: TGTGCCAGTAGTATATTCACTTTCACGAATCCGAACACTGAAGCTTTCTTT. Translated, this gives CASSIFTFTNPNTEAFF.